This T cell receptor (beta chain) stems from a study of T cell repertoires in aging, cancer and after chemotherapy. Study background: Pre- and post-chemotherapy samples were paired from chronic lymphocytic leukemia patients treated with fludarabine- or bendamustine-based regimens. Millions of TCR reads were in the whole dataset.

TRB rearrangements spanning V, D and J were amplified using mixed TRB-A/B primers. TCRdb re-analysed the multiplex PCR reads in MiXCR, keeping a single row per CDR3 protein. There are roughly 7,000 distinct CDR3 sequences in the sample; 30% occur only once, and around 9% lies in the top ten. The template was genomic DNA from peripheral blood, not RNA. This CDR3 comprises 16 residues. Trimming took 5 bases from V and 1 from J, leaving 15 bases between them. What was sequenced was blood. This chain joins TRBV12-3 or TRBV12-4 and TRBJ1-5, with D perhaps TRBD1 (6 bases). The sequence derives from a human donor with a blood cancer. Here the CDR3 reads CASSVGGARSNQPQHF. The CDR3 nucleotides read TGTGCCAGCAGTGTAGGGGGGGCGCGGAGCAATCAGCCCCAGCATTTT.